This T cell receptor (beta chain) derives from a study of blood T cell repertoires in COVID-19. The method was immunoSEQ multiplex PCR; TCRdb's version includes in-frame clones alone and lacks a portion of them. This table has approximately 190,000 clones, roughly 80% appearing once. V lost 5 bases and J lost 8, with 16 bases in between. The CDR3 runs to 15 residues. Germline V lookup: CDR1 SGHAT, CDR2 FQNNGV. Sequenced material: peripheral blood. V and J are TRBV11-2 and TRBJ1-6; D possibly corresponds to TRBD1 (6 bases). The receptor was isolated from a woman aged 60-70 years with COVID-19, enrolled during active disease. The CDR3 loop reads CASSRNAGADSPLHF. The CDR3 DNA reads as TGTGCCAGCAGCCGGAACGCGGGGGCGGATTCACCCCTCCACTTT. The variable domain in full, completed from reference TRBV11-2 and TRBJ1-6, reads EAGVAQSPRYKIIEKRQSVAFWCNPISGHATLYWYQQILGQGPKLLIQFQNNGVVDDSQLPKDRFSAERLKGVDSTLKIQPAKLEDSAVYLCASSRNAGADSPLHFGNGTRLTVT.